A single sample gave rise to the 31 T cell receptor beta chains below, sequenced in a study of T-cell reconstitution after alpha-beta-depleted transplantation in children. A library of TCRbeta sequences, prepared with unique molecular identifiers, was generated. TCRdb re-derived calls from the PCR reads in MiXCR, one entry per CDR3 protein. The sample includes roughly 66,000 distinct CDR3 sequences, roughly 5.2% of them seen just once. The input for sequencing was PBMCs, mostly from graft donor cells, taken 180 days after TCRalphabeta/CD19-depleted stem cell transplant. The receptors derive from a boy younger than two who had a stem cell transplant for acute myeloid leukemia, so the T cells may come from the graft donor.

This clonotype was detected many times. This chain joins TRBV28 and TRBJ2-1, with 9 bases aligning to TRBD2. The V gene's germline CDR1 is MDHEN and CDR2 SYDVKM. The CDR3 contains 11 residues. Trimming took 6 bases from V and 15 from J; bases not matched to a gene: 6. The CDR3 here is CASSAGGEGFF. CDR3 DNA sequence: TGTGCCAGCAGCGCGGGGGGGGAGGGGTTCTTC.

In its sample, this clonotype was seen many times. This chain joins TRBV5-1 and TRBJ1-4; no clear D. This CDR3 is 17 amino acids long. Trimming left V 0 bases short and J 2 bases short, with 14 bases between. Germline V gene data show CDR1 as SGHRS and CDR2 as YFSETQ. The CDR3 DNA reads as TGCGCCAGCAGCTTGGCCGGAGGGAGGACGACTAATGAAAAACTGTTTTTT. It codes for CASSLAGGRTTNEKLFF.

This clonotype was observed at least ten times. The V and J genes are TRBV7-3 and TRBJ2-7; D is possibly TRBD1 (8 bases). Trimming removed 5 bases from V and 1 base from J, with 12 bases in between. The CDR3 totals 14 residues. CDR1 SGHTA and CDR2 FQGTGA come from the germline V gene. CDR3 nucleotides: TGTGCCAGCAGCCTACAGGGGGGGTCCTACGAGCAGTACTTC. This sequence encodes CASSLQGGSYEQYF.

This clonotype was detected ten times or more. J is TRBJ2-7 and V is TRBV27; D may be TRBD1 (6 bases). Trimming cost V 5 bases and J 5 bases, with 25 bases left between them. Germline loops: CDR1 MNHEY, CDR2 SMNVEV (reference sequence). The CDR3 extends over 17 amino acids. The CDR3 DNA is TGTGCCAGCAGTCCCGCCAGACCCGACAGGCGAAAGGACGAGCAGTACTTC. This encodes CASSPARPDRRKDEQYF.

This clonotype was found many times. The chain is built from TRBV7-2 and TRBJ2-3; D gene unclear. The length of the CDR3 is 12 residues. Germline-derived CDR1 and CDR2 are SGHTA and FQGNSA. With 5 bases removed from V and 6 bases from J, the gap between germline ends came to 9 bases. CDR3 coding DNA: TGTGCCAGCAGCCTCGTGATGGATACGCAGTATTTT. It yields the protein CASSLVMDTQYF.

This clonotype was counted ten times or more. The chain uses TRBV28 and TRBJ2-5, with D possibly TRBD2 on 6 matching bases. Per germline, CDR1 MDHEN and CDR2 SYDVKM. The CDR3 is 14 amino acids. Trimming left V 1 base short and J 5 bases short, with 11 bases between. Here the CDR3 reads CASSLFQLAETQYF. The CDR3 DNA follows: TGTGCCAGCAGTTTATTTCAGCTAGCGGAGACCCAGTACTTC.

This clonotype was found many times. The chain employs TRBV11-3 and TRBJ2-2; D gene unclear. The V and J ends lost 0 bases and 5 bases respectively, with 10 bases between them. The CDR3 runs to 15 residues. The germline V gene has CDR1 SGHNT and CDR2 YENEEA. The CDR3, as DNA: TGTGCCAGCAGCTTAGAGGCGGCGTTGACCGGGGAGCTGTTTTTT. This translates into CASSLEAALTGELFF.

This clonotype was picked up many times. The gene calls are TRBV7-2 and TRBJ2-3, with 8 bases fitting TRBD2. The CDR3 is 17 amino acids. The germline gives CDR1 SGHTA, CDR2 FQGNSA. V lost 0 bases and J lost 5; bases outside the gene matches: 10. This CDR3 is CASSLANPRGAGDTQYF. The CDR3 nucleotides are TGTGCCAGCAGCTTAGCCAACCCGCGGGGGGCAGGAGATACGCAGTATTTT.

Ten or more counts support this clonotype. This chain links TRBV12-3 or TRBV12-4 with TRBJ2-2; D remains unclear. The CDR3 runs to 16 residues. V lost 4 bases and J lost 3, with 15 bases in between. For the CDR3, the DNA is TGTGCCAGCAGTTCGGGCCTGGGCCAGTACACCGGGGAGCTGTTTTTT. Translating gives CASSSGLGQYTGELFF.

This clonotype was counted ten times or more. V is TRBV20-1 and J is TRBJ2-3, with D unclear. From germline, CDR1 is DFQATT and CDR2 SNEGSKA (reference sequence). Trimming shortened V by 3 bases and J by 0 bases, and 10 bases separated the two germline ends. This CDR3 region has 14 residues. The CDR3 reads CSASNRRSTDTQYF. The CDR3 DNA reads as TGCAGTGCTAGTAACCGCCGGAGCACAGATACGCAGTATTTT.

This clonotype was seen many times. CDR3 DNA: TGTGCCAGCAGCCCCCCGGGGAGCTACGAGCAGTACTTC. Translated: CASSPPGSYEQYF. The chain combines TRBV7-2 with TRBJ2-7; possibly TRBD2 for D (5 bases). V dropped 5 bases and J dropped 3 bases, with 11 bases sitting between them. Germline V gene lookup returns CDR1 SGHTA and CDR2 FQGNSA. This CDR3 has 13 residues.

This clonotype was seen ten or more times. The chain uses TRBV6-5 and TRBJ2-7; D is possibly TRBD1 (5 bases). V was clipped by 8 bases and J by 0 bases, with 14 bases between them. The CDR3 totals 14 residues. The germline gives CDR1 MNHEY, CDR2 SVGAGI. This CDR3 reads CASAPREPSYEQYV. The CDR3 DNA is TGTGCCAGCGCCCCCAGGGAACCCTCCTACGAGCAGTACGTC.

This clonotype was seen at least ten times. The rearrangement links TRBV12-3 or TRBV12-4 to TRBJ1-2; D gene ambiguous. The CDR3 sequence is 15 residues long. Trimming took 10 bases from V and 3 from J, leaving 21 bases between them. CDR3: CATLGPRAGYYGYTF. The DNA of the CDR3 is TGTGCCACCCTGGGCCCACGGGCGGGATACTATGGCTACACCTTC.

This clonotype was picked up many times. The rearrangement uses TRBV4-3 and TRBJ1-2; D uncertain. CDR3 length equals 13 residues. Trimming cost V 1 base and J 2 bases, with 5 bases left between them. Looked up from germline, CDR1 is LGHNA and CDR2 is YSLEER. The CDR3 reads CASSQVRNYGYTF. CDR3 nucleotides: TGCGCCAGCAGCCAAGTCAGGAACTATGGCTACACCTTC.

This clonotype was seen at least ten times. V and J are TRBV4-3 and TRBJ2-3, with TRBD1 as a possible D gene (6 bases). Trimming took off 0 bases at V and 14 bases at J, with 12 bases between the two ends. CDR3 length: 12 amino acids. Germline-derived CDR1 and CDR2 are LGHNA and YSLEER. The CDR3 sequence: CASSQDRGLAYF. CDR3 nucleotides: TGCGCCAGCAGCCAAGACAGGGGCCTTGCGTATTTT.

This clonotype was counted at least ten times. CDR3 region: CASSLVRSSYEQYF. The CDR3 DNA reads as TGTGCCAGCAGCTTAGTCCGCAGCTCCTACGAGCAGTACTTC. The genes are TRBV7-2 and TRBJ2-7; D call uncertain. CDR3 length: 14 residues. From germline, CDR1 is SGHTA and CDR2 FQGNSA. Trimming stripped 1 base from V and 0 bases from J, with 7 bases between.

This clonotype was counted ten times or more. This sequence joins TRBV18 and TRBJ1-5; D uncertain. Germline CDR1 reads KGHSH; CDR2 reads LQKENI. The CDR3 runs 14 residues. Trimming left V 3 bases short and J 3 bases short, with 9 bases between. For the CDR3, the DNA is TGTGCCAGCTCACCCGGAGGTTTCAATCAGCCCCAGCATTTT. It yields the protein CASSPGGFNQPQHF.

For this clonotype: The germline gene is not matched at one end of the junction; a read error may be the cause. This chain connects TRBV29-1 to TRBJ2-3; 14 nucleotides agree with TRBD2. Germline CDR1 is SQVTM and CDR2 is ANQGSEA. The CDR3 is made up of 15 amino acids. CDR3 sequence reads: CSVAGLAGGTDTQYF. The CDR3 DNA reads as TGCAGCGTTGCCGGACTAGCGGGGGGCACCGATACGCAGTATTTT.

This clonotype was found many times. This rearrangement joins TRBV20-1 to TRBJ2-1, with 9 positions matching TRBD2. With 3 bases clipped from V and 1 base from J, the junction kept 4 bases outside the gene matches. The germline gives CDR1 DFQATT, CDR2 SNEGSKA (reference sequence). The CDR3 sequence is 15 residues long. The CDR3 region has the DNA TGCAGTGCTAGTTTTGGACTAGCGTCCTACAATGAGCAGTTCTTC. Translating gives CSASFGLASYNEQFF.

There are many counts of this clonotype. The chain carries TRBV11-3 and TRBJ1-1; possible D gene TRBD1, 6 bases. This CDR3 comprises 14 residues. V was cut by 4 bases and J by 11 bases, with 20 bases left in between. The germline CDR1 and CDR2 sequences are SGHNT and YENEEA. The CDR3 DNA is TGTGCCAGCAGCTCGATTCAGGGGCCCGGGGTGGCTTTCTTT. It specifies CASSSIQGPGVAFF.

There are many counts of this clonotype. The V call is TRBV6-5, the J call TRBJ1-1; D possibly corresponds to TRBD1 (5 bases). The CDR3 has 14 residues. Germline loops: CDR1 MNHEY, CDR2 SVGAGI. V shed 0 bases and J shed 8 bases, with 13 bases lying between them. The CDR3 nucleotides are TGTGCCAGCAGTTACTCGGGGGTGCCTCAAGAAGCTTTCTTT. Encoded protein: CASSYSGVPQEAFF.

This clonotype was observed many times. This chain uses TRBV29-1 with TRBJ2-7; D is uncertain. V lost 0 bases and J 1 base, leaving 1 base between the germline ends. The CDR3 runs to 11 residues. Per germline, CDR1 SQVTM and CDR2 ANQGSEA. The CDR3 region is CSVEESYEQYF. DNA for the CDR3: TGCAGCGTTGAAGAGTCCTACGAGCAGTACTTC.

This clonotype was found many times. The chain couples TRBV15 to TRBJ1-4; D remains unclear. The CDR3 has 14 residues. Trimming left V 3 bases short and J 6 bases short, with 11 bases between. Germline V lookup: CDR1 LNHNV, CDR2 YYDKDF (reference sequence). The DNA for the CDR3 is TGTGCCACCAGCAGTCTCCAGGTGGATGAAAAACTGTTTTTT. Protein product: CATSSLQVDEKLFF.

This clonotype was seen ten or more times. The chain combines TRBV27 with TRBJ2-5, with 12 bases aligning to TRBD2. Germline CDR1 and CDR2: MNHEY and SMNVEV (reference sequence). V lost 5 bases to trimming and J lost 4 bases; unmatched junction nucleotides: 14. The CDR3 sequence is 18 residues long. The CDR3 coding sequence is TGTGCCAGCAGTCCCCCCGGCCTAGCGGGGGGGCCAGGAGAGACCCAGTACTTC. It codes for CASSPPGLAGGPGETQYF.

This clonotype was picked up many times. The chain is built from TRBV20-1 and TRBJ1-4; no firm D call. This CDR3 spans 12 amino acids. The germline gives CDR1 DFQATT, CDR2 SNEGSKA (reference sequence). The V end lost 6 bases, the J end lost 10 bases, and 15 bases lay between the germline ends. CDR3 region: CSASPMPRKLFF. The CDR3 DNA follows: TGCAGTGCCTCGCCGATGCCCCGAAAACTGTTTTTT.

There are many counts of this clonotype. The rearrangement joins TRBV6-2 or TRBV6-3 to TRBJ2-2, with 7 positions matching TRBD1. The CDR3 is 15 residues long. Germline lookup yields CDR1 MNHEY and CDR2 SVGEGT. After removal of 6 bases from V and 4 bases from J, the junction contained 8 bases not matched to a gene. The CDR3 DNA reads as TGTGCCAGCAGGCCTTCGGGACAGAGCACCGGGGAGCTGTTTTTT. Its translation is CASRPSGQSTGELFF.

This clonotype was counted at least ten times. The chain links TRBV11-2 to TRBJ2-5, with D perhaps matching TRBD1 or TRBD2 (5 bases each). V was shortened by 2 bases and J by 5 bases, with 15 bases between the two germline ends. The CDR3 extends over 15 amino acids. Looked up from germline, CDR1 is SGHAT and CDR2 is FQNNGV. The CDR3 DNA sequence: TGTGCCAGCAGCTTAATTAAGGGGCGCGGGGAGACCCAGTACTTC. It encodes CASSLIKGRGETQYF.

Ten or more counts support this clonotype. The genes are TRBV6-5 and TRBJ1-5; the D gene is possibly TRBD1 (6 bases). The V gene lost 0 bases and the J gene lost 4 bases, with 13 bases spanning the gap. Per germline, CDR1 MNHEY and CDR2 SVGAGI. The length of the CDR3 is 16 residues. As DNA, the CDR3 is TGTGCCAGCAGTTACTCATGGACAGATGGGAATCAGCCCCAGCATTTT. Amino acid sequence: CASSYSWTDGNQPQHF.

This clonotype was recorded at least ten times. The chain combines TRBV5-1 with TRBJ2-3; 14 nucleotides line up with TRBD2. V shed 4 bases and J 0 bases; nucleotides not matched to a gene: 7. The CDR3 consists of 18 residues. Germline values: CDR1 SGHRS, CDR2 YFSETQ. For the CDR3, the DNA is TGCGCCAGCAGCACGGGACTAGCGGGGGTCCCTAGCACAGATACGCAGTATTTT. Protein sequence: CASSTGLAGVPSTDTQYF.

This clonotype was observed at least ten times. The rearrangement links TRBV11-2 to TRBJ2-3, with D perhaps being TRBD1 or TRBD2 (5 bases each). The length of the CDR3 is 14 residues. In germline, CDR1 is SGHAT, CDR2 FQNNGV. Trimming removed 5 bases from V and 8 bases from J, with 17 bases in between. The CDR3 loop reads CASSPFQGAGTQYF. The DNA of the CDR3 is TGTGCCAGCAGCCCTTTCCAGGGCGCGGGTACGCAGTATTTT.

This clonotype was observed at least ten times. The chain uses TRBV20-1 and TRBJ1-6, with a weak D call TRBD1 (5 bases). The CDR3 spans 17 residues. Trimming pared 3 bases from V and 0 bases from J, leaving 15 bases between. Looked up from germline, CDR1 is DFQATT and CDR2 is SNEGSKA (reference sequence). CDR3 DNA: TGCAGTGCTAGGGGGGTATGGACGAGCTCCTATAATTCACCCCTCCACTTT. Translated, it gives CSARGVWTSSYNSPLHF.